This entry lists 19 T cell receptor beta chains sequenced from one sample in a study of technical replicates of blood from a few donors. The protocol was immunoSEQ multiplex PCR, while the TCRdb copy is restricted to in-frame clones and leaves out a portion. The repertoire has tens of thousands of clones, approximately 97% of them found once; the top ten carry about 0.33%. The specimen was T cells isolated from PBMCs. Receptor source: a human donor in good health.

The chain carries TRBV11-2 and TRBJ2-5; 7 bases align to TRBD1. The CDR3 length is 14 residues. The J segment lost 5 bases and the V segment lost 5 bases, leaving 8 bases of the junction unmatched. The germline gives CDR1 SGHAT, CDR2 FQNNGV. CDR3: CASSNIGGLETQYF. CDR3 DNA sequence: TGTGCCAGCAGCAATATAGGGGGCCTGGAGACCCAGTACTTC.

This chain joins TRBV27 and TRBJ2-7; 7 bases agree with TRBD1. In germline, CDR1 is MNHEY, CDR2 SMNVEV (reference sequence). V shed 4 bases and J 5 bases; nucleotides not matched to a gene: 8. The CDR3 has 14 residues. The CDR3 DNA follows: TGTGCCAGCAGTTCCAGACAGGGCACGGACGAGCAGTACTTC. Its translation is CASSSRQGTDEQYF.

The V gene is TRBV19, the J gene TRBJ2-3; 9 nucleotides line up with TRBD2. The junction had 5 bases not matched to a gene; V was cut back by 4 bases and J by 3 bases. The CDR3 sequence is 15 residues long. CDR1 and CDR2 (germline): LNHDA, SQIVND (reference sequence). The CDR3 DNA reads as TGTGCCAGTAGTAGCGGCGGGAGGGGGACAGATACGCAGTATTTT. It yields the protein CASSSGGRGTDTQYF.

J is TRBJ2-7 and V is TRBV27; 8 bases are shared with TRBD1. The ends lost 3 bases at V and 7 bases at J; junction bases unmatched: 8. Per germline, CDR1 MNHEY and CDR2 SMNVEV (reference sequence). The CDR3 loop spans 14 amino acids. The CDR3 bases are TGTGCCAGCAGTTTCGTGCAGGGGGCGCGGGAGCAGTACTTC. Protein product: CASSFVQGAREQYF.

This clone has only one observation. The rearrangement joins TRBV2 to TRBJ1-5; 8 bases are shared with TRBD1. Losses at the gene ends were 6 bases for V and 3 bases for J; bases not matched to a gene: 7. CDR3 length: 15 residues. Germline lookup yields CDR1 SNHLY and CDR2 FYNNEI. The CDR3 region has the DNA TGTGCCAGCAGCAACCAGGGGGCCAACAATCAGCCCCAGCATTTT. Translating gives CASSNQGANNQPQHF.

J is TRBJ2-7 and V is TRBV10-2; perhaps TRBD2 as D (6 bases). Germline lookup yields CDR1 WSHSY and CDR2 SAAADI. The V gene lost 5 bases and the J gene lost 6 bases, with 11 bases spanning the gap. The CDR3 sequence is 12 residues long. In nucleotides, the CDR3 is TGCGCCAGCAGTCCACTAGCTGTCGAGCAGTACTTC. It specifies CASSPLAVEQYF.

The V and J genes are TRBV9 and TRBJ2-5, with TRBD1 matching 7 bases. Germline V gives CDR1 SGDLS, CDR2 YYNGEE. This CDR3 spans 15 amino acids. J gave up 0 bases and V 3 bases, and 5 bases lay outside the gene matches. CDR3 amino acids: CASSGTGTDQETQYF. The CDR3 DNA sequence: TGTGCCAGCAGCGGGACTGGGACAGACCAAGAGACCCAGTACTTC.

V gene TRBV4-3 combines with J gene TRBJ2-7; weak D call: TRBD1 (6 bases). The ends were cut back, 1 base at V and 5 bases at J, with 9 bases in the middle. The CDR3 loop spans 13 amino acids. The germline V gene encodes CDR1 LGHNA and CDR2 YSLEER. The CDR3 sequence is CASSQGDKNEQYF. The CDR3 DNA sequence: TGCGCCAGCAGCCAAGGGGACAAGAACGAGCAGTACTTC.

This clone was detected once. The chain has TRBV5-1 and TRBJ1-2; TRBD1 aligns across 9 bases. Germline V gene data show CDR1 as SGHRS and CDR2 as YFSETQ. The CDR3 runs to 18 residues. The V gene end was trimmed by 5 bases and the J gene end by 0 bases; junction bases not matched to a gene: 14. The CDR3 nucleotides are TGCGCCAGCAGTTGGACCCCCAGGACAGGGGTATCTAACTATGGCTACACCTTC. Protein product: CASSWTPRTGVSNYGYTF.

The chain recombines TRBV27 with TRBJ2-7; TRBD1 matches 12 bases. Germline CDR1 is MNHEY and CDR2 is SMNVEV (reference sequence). V was pared by 2 bases and J by 2 bases, with 7 bases of the junction left unmatched. CDR3 length: 17 amino acids. Here the CDR3 reads CASSLRWDRGLTYEQYF. CDR3 DNA sequence: TGTGCCAGCAGTTTACGCTGGGACAGGGGGCTAACCTACGAGCAGTACTTC.

Concerning this clone: Other DNA sequences from this sample encode an identical CDR3 as well. The gene calls are TRBV29-1 and TRBJ2-5, with D possibly being TRBD2 (6 bases). CDR3 size: 14 residues. From germline, CDR1 is SQVTM and CDR2 ANQGSEA. The ends were cut back, 3 bases at V and 5 bases at J, with 16 bases in the middle. The CDR3 DNA is TGCAGCGTTGACCACCCCCTAGCGTGGGAGACCCAGTACTTC. This translates into CSVDHPLAWETQYF.

The rearrangement links TRBV18 to TRBJ1-1, with D maybe TRBD1 (5 bases). The ends were cut back, 3 bases at V and 1 base at J, with 27 bases in the middle. CDR3 length: 20 residues. Germline V gives CDR1 KGHSH, CDR2 LQKENI. CDR3: CASSPSSHKALTDPNTEAFF. The CDR3 DNA sequence: TGTGCCAGCTCACCGAGTTCCCACAAGGCTCTGACAGATCCGAACACTGAAGCTTTCTTT.

The CDR3, as DNA: TGTGCCAGTACCCGTACAGGGAGCTCCTACGAGCAGTACTTC. Translation: CASTRTGSSYEQYF. The J gene is TRBJ2-7, the V gene TRBV19; TRBD1 might be the D (6 bases). Looked up from germline, CDR1 is LNHDA and CDR2 is SQIVND (reference sequence). V dropped 7 bases and J dropped 0 bases, with 13 bases sitting between them. The CDR3 is 14 residues long.

J is TRBJ2-7 and V is TRBV5-1; D call uncertain. In germline, CDR1 is SGHRS, CDR2 YFSETQ. V lost 3 bases and J lost 6, with 22 bases in between. This CDR3 spans 16 amino acids. CDR3 amino acids: CASSSREHTEIGEQYF. As DNA, the CDR3 is TGCGCCAGCAGCTCCAGAGAACATACAGAAATCGGCGAGCAGTACTTC.

The rearrangement links TRBV6-5 to TRBJ2-3; no firm D call. The germline CDR1 and CDR2 sequences are MNHEY and SVGAGI. The CDR3 extends over 11 amino acids. With 10 bases removed from V and 6 bases from J, the gap between germline ends came to 11 bases. In DNA, the CDR3 is TGTGCCACCTCAGGCCTGGATACGCAGTATTTT. It specifies CATSGLDTQYF.

This chain connects TRBV4-3 to TRBJ2-2; D perhaps matches TRBD2 (6 bases). Germline CDR1 and CDR2: LGHNA and YSLEER. Deletions cut 0 bases from V and 5 bases from J, with 10 bases between. The CDR3 spans 15 residues. CDR3 loop: CASSQDLRDTGELFF. CDR3 in DNA: TGCGCCAGCAGCCAAGATCTGCGGGATACCGGGGAGCTGTTTTTT.

The V and J genes are TRBV6-5 and TRBJ2-1, with 7 bases identical to TRBD2. The CDR3 runs to 13 residues. V lost 5 bases, J lost 5 bases, and 3 bases stayed unmatched. CDR1 and CDR2 (germline): MNHEY, SVGAGI. For the CDR3, the DNA is TGTGCCAGCAGTCCGACTAGCAACAATGAGCAGTTCTTC. The encoded protein is CASSPTSNNEQFF.

The chain has TRBV27 and TRBJ2-2, with 9 bases lining up with TRBD2. The CDR3 totals 16 residues. V shed 7 bases, J shed 5 bases, and the junction held 11 bases outside the gene matches. In germline, CDR1 is MNHEY, CDR2 SMNVEV (reference sequence). In DNA, the CDR3 is TGTGCCAGCACCTCCCGTGGACTAGCGCGAACCGGGGAGCTGTTTTTT. This codes for CASTSRGLARTGELFF.

J is TRBJ2-3 and V is TRBV11-2, with 13 bases lining up with TRBD2. The ends lost 5 bases at V and 3 bases at J; junction bases unmatched: 2. This CDR3 is built from 15 residues. Germline loops: CDR1 SGHAT, CDR2 FQNNGV. The CDR3 here is CASSVLAGGTDTQYF. Written as DNA, the CDR3 is TGTGCCAGCAGCGTACTAGCGGGAGGGACAGATACGCAGTATTTT.